Listed here is a single T cell receptor (beta chain). Its antigen is still unknown. This specimen belongs to a study of cytomegalovirus exposure and HLA in healthy donors. Across the whole study: The 110 million or so unique TCR beta sequences, from roughly 170 million T cells, were found by an earlier analysis. An early release of data contained about 85 million unique TCRs, which came from HLA-typed donors.

This PCR relied on a set of 60 Vbeta primers and 13 Jbeta primers. Assay used: immunoSEQ multiplex PCR; TCRdb lists only in-frame clones, some missing. The sample consists of 150,000 or so clones, approximately 84% of them appearing once. General study points: What a later analysis reportedly showed was that an Asian-associated ancestry cluster had fewer N-insertions than the approximately 700-donor mean.

Looked up from germline, CDR1 is MNHNS and CDR2 is SASEGT. The CDR3 covers 14 residues. The V and J ends lost 7 bases and 6 bases respectively, with 18 bases between them. Regarding donors, all were healthy bone marrow donors. This chain joins TRBV6-1 and TRBJ2-5; possible D gene TRBD2, 5 bases. The receptor's source is a man aged 30-40 years in good health and CMV-seropositive. The sequenced material came from PBMCs. CDR3: CASKNPGLRQTQYF. In DNA form, the CDR3 reads TGTGCCAGCAAAAATCCGGGATTACGGCAGACCCAGTACTTC.